Below, 27 T cell receptor beta chains from the same sample are listed, as sequenced in a study of T-cell reconstitution after alpha-beta-depleted transplantation in children. Unique molecular identifiers featured in how the TCRbeta library was prepared. Each CDR3 protein is one row after TCRdb ran MiXCR on the PCR reads. Of approximately 650,000 distinct CDR3 sequences in the sample, around 13% are singletons; the top ten hold 0.79%. The source was PBMCs, collected before TCRalphabeta/CD19-depleted stem cell transplant. The receptors were sampled from a girl aged 2 to 9 with congenital amegakaryocytic thrombocytopenia, due to receive a stem cell transplant.

In this sample, this clonotype turned up a few times. The chain has TRBV27 and TRBJ1-6; unclear D gene. The CDR3 runs to 15 residues. V lost 1 base and J 10 bases, leaving 14 bases between the germline ends. Germline V gene sequence: CDR1 MNHEY, CDR2 SMNVEV (reference sequence). CDR3 in DNA: TGTGCCAGCAGTTTATACCCGGGCCTTGAATCACCCCTCCACTTT. This sequence encodes CASSLYPGLESPLHF.

This clonotype was seen repeatedly, ten times or more. The chain employs TRBV20-1 and TRBJ1-3; D unclear. The ends were cut back, 2 bases at V and 2 bases at J, with 13 bases in the middle. The CDR3 consists of 15 residues. Germline CDR1 reads DFQATT; CDR2 reads SNEGSKA (reference sequence). The CDR3 coding sequence is TGCAGTGCTAGAAGGCAGTCCTCTGCTGGAAACACCATATATTTT. Its protein is CSARRQSSAGNTIYF.

This clonotype was recorded a few times. The CDR3 region is CASSELPGPYNSPLHF. In DNA, the CDR3 is TGCGCCAGCAGTGAACTCCCGGGCCCCTATAATTCACCCCTCCACTTT. The chain couples TRBV10-2 to TRBJ1-6; D is unclear. The CDR3 runs to 16 residues. Per the germline V gene, CDR1 is WSHSY and CDR2 is SAAADI. V dropped 3 bases and J dropped 2 bases, with 11 bases sitting between them.

This clonotype was seen repeatedly, ten times or more. The chain combines TRBV20-1 with TRBJ2-1, with TRBD2 identical over 13 bases. There are 19 residues in the CDR3. Germline V gives CDR1 DFQATT, CDR2 SNEGSKA (reference sequence). V shed 0 bases and J 4 bases; nucleotides not matched to a gene: 12. CDR3 protein: CSARDFKLAGGRPYNEQFF. The CDR3 nucleotides read TGCAGTGCTAGAGATTTTAAACTAGCGGGAGGGCGCCCATACAATGAGCAGTTCTTC.

The table lists this clonotype with a few counts. The genes are TRBV5-8 and TRBJ2-3, with 8 nucleotides matching TRBD1. The CDR3 is made up of 14 amino acids. Germline V gene lookup returns CDR1 SGHTS and CDR2 YDEGEE. With 4 bases clipped from V and 3 bases from J, the junction kept 4 bases outside the gene matches. The CDR3 nucleotides are TGTGCCAGCAGCCAGGACAGGGAGACAGATACGCAGTATTTT. Translation: CASSQDRETDTQYF.

In this sample, this clonotype turned up a few times. The genes are TRBV5-1 and TRBJ2-1, with a weak D call TRBD2 (6 bases). Germline V gene data show CDR1 as SGHRS and CDR2 as YFSETQ. V lost 5 bases to trimming and J lost 5 bases, with 14 bases between them. The CDR3 loop spans 14 amino acids. CDR3 bases: TGCGCCAGCAGGAGGGCGGGACTCAACAATGAGCAGTTCTTC. This gives the protein CASRRAGLNNEQFF.

The chain is built from TRBV2 and TRBJ1-5; D is possibly TRBD1 (5 bases). CDR3 length: 16 residues. V lost 3 bases and J 2 bases, leaving 14 bases between the germline ends. Germline V CDR1 and CDR2: SNHLY, FYNNEI. This CDR3 is CASSDSQGRGNQPQHF. The CDR3 nucleotides are TGTGCCAGCAGTGATTCCCAGGGTCGGGGCAATCAGCCCCAGCATTTT.

The J gene is TRBJ2-1, the V gene TRBV7-6, with TRBD1 identical over 9 bases. Per the germline V gene, CDR1 is SGHVS and CDR2 is FNYEAQ. V was clipped by 0 bases and J by 7 bases; unmatched bases: 7. The CDR3 totals 16 residues. The CDR3 DNA follows: TGTGCCAGCAGCTTAGCCGGGACAGGGAAGAGGAATGAGCAGTTCTTC. Amino acid sequence: CASSLAGTGKRNEQFF.

Points on this clonotype: This sequence may be a read error, since a much larger clone differs from it by one base. This rearrangement joins TRBV15 to TRBJ2-3; 9 bases map to TRBD2. This CDR3 has 15 amino acids. The germline V gene has CDR1 LNHNV and CDR2 YYDKDF (reference sequence). The CDR3 loop reads CATARLAEPSDTRYF. Here the CDR3 DNA reads TGTGCCACCGCCAGACTAGCGGAACCCTCAGATACGCGGTATTTT.

This clonotype occurred many times. This chain uses TRBV12-3 or TRBV12-4 with TRBJ2-2, with D possibly being TRBD2 (5 bases). Trimming stripped 6 bases from V and 2 bases from J, with 19 bases between. The CDR3 extends over 17 amino acids. CDR3 in DNA: TGTGCCAGCAGCCCGCTCTTTCCTAGCTATAACACCGGGGAGCTGTTTTTT. Its protein product is CASSPLFPSYNTGELFF.

The sample holds many counts of this clonotype. The chain is built from TRBV20-1 and TRBJ2-3; D unclear. V lost 6 bases, J lost 1 base, and 17 bases lay in between. The CDR3 sequence is 15 residues long. Germline-derived CDR1 and CDR2 are DFQATT and SNEGSKA (reference sequence). The CDR3 bases are TGCAGTGCAAAGGCTCTGTCCAGCCGCACAGATACGCAGTATTTT. This gives the protein CSAKALSSRTDTQYF.

This clonotype was counted ten times or more. This rearrangement joins TRBV3-1 to TRBJ2-7; the match to TRBD2 covers 9 bases. Germline CDR1 is LGHDT and CDR2 is YNNKEL (reference sequence). This CDR3 comprises 14 residues. The trim removed 3 bases at V and 4 bases at J, leaving 4 bases unmatched. The CDR3 region is CASSQTSGEYEQYF. The CDR3 DNA is TGTGCCAGCAGCCAGACTAGCGGCGAGTACGAGCAGTACTTC.

The chain employs TRBV10-3 and TRBJ1-5, with TRBD1 matching 7 bases. CDR3 length: 14 amino acids. J gave up 1 base and V 6 bases, and 3 bases lay outside the gene matches. Germline loops: CDR1 ENHRY, CDR2 SYGVKD. In nucleotides, the CDR3 is TGTGCCATCAGCCAGGACAGGAGCAATCAGCCCCAGCATTTT. This encodes CAISQDRSNQPQHF.

This rearrangement joins TRBV20-1 to TRBJ2-7; D uncertain. The CDR3 is 11 amino acids. Germline CDR1 is DFQATT and CDR2 is SNEGSKA (reference sequence). V dropped 5 bases and J dropped 6 bases, with 11 bases sitting between them. In nucleotides, the CDR3 is TGCAGTGCTCCTAACTTGGGCGAGCAGTACTTC. Translation: CSAPNLGEQYF.

This rearrangement joins TRBV27 to TRBJ2-5, with 12 positions matching TRBD1. Losses at the gene ends were 2 bases for V and 4 bases for J; bases not matched to a gene: 8. From germline, CDR1 is MNHEY and CDR2 SMNVEV (reference sequence). The CDR3 contains 17 residues. In DNA, the CDR3 is TGTGCCAGCAGTTTAGGGGGACAGGGGGCTGGAGGAGAGACCCAGTACTTC. Translation gives CASSLGGQGAGGETQYF.

This clonotype was counted once. A read error may be the cause here, since a much bigger clone is one base away. This chain links TRBV7-8 with TRBJ1-2; no clear D gene. The CDR3 is 14 amino acids. V dropped 0 bases and J dropped 10 bases, with 15 bases sitting between them. Germline V CDR1 and CDR2: SGHVS, FQNEAQ. The CDR3 loop reads CASSLAAKNNDYTF. As DNA, the CDR3 is TGTGCCAGCAGCTTAGCGGCGAAGAATAATGACTACACCTTC.

This clonotype was found many times. J is TRBJ1-1 and V is TRBV7-6; TRBD1 matches 7 bases. V shed 5 bases, J shed 1 base, and the junction held 7 bases outside the gene matches. Germline CDR1 and CDR2: SGHVS and FNYEAQ. This CDR3 has 15 residues. CDR3 coding DNA: TGTGCCAGCAGCACCGGGAGACAGGGGAACACTGAAGCTTTCTTT. Translating it yields CASSTGRQGNTEAFF.

This clonotype came up many times. This chain uses TRBV5-1 with TRBJ1-5; D ambiguous. The CDR3 contains 15 residues. Germline-derived CDR1 and CDR2 are SGHRS and YFSETQ. V lost 0 bases and J 0 bases, leaving 7 bases between the germline ends. The CDR3 bases are TGCGCCAGCAGCTTGGACGATTATAGCAATCAGCCCCAGCATTTT. Protein product: CASSLDDYSNQPQHF.

This clonotype was seen ten or more times. The chain links TRBV12-3 or TRBV12-4 to TRBJ2-3; 12 bases are shared with TRBD2. The CDR3 sequence is 15 residues long. Losses at the gene ends were 9 bases for V and 3 bases for J; bases not matched to a gene: 7. DNA for the CDR3: TGTGCCAGTACAACTAGCGGGAGGAGGACAGATACGCAGTATTTT. Its translation: CASTTSGRRTDTQYF.

This clonotype has only a few counts. The CDR3 is CSAMGQGYIDEQYF. Written as DNA, the CDR3 is TGCAGTGCTATGGGACAGGGATATATCGACGAGCAGTACTTC. The chain uses TRBV20-1 and TRBJ2-7; 9 bases fit TRBD1. CDR1 is DFQATT, CDR2 SNEGSKA, per germline (reference sequence). CDR3 size: 14 residues. V trimming: 4 bases; J trimming: 5 bases; junction bases outside the gene matches: 9.

This clonotype has at least ten counts. The rearrangement uses TRBV20-1 and TRBJ2-3; D unclear. The CDR3 runs to 14 residues. Germline values: CDR1 DFQATT, CDR2 SNEGSKA (reference sequence). The V end was cut by 6 bases, the J end by 0 bases, with 13 bases between. CDR3 bases: TGCAGTGCCATGAAAGAGACTAGCACAGATACGCAGTATTTT. This translates into CSAMKETSTDTQYF.

At least ten counts were recorded for this clonotype. This chain uses TRBV12-3 or TRBV12-4 with TRBJ2-1; D not certain. CDR3 length: 16 residues. V was pared by 5 bases and J by 5 bases, with 19 bases between. The CDR3 DNA reads as TGTGCCAGCAGTATCTCACCGGGCCGGAGAGACAATGAGCAGTTCTTC. This encodes CASSISPGRRDNEQFF.

This clonotype has just a few counts. The rearrangement joins TRBV2 to TRBJ1-6; 8 bases match TRBD1. Germline CDR1 is SNHLY and CDR2 is FYNNEI. The CDR3 consists of 15 residues. The V gene end was trimmed by 7 bases and the J gene end by 7 bases; junction bases not matched to a gene: 9. The CDR3 DNA follows: TGTGCCAGCAAGATAGGACAGGGCGACAATTCACCCCTCCACTTT. It translates to CASKIGQGDNSPLHF.

The CDR3 region is CAISPHTSGSVRSSYEQYF. DNA for the CDR3: TGTGCCATCAGTCCACACACTAGCGGGAGCGTCAGAAGCTCCTACGAGCAGTACTTC. V gene TRBV10-3 combines with J gene TRBJ2-7, with TRBD2 matching 11 bases. CDR3 length: 19 residues. Per germline, CDR1 ENHRY and CDR2 SYGVKD. Germline trimming cut 5 bases from V and 0 bases from J; bases unmatched to any gene: 15.

This clonotype was observed a few times. V usage is TRBV5-5 and J usage is TRBJ2-7; 8 bases map to TRBD1. Germline V gene data show CDR1 as SGHKS and CDR2 as YYEKEE (reference sequence). The V gene end was trimmed by 0 bases and the J gene end by 3 bases; junction bases not matched to a gene: 8. The CDR3 is 16 residues long. The DNA for the CDR3 is TGTGCCAGCAGCTTGGGCATTCCAGGGGGCAACTACGAGCAGTACTTC. Translating gives CASSLGIPGGNYEQYF.

The rearrangement links TRBV29-1 to TRBJ2-7; 12 nucleotides align to TRBD1. V was pared by 6 bases and J by 5 bases, with 5 bases of the junction left unmatched. Germline assignment: CDR1 SQVTM and CDR2 ANQGSEA. The CDR3 is 13 residues long. CDR3 DNA: TGCAGCGTCGGGGGACAGGGGGCTCACGAGCAGTACTTC. Its translation: CSVGGQGAHEQYF.

This clonotype was recorded many times. CDR3 in DNA: TGCGCCAGCAGTTTAGCGGGAGGGACAACCTACAATGAGCAGTTCTTC. This gives the protein CASSLAGGTTYNEQFF. The chain recombines TRBV5-1 with TRBJ2-1, with TRBD2 identical over 11 bases. The germline gives CDR1 SGHRS, CDR2 YFSETQ. The CDR3 has 16 amino acids. Trimming at V came to 5 bases and at J to 2 bases, leaving 6 bases not matched to a gene.